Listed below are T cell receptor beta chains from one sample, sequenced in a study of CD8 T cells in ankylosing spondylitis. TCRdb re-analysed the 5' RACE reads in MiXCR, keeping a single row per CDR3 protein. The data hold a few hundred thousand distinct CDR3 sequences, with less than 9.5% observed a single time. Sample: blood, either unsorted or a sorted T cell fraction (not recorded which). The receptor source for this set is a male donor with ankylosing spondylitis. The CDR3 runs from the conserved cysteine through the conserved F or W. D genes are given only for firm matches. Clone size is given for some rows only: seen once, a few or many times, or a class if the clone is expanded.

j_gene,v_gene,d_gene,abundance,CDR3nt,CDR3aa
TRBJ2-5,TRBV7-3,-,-,TGTGCCAGCAGCCTATCCTCCGGGACTGCACAAGAGACCCAGTACTTC,CASSLSSGTAQETQYF
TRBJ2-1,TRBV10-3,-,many,TGTGCCATCAGTGACTCGCCAGGGAGCTCCTACAATGAGCAGTTCTTC,CAISDSPGSSYNEQFF
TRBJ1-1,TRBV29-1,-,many,TGCAGCGTTAGCAGGGGATCCCCGAACACTGAAGCTTTCTTT,CSVSRGSPNTEAFF
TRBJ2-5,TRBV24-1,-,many,TGTGCCACCAGTAGGGACGGAGAGACCCAGTACTTC,CATSRDGETQYF
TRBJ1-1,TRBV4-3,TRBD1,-,TGCGCCAGCCGAGGTGGGACAGCCAACACTGAAGCTTTCTTT,CASRGGTANTEAFF
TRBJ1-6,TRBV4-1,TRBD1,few,TGCGCCAGCAGCCAACAAACAGGGGTATCACCCCTCCACTTT,CASSQQTGVSPLHF
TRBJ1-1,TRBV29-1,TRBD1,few,TGCAGCGTTCCCGTGGAAGACAGGGCCTACACTGAAGCTTTCTTT,CSVPVEDRAYTEAFF
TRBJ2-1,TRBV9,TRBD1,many,TGTGCCAGCAGCGTCGGACAGGGAAATAATGAGCAGTTCTTC,CASSVGQGNNEQFF
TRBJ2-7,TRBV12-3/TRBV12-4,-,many,TGTGCCAGCAGTTCCGGGGTCTACGAGCAGTACTTC,CASSSGVYEQYF
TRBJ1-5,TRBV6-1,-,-,TGTGCCAGCAGGAGGACGGAGCAGCCCCAGCATTTT,CASRRTEQPQHF
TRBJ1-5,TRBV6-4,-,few,TGTGCCAGCAGCAGGGAGGCAAGCAATCAGCCCCAGCATTTT,CASSREASNQPQHF
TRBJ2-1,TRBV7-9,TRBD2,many,TGTGCCAGCACCTTGGGGGGGAGTCCCGACAATGAGCAGTTCTTC,CASTLGGSPDNEQFF
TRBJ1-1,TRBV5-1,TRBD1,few,TGCGCCACCCGGGACAGAGATATGAACACTGAAGCTTTCTTT,CATRDRDMNTEAFF
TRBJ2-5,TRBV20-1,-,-,TGCAGTGCTATCTTGCGAGAGACCCAGTACTTC,CSAILRETQYF
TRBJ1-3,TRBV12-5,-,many,TGTGCTAGTGGTTTGGTACGCGGGGTTGCTGGAAACACCATATATTTT,CASGLVRGVAGNTIYF
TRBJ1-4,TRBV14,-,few,TGTGCCAGCAGCCAAAGTTCAGGTGACCCCTATGAAAAACTGTTTTTT,CASSQSSGDPYEKLFF
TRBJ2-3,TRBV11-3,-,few,TGTGCCAGCAGCTTAGATTCGACAGCTACCACAGATACGCAGTATTTT,CASSLDSTATTDTQYF
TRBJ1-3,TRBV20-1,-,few,TGCAGTGCGAGGAGGGCAGGGAGCTCTGGAAACACCATATATTTT,CSARRAGSSGNTIYF
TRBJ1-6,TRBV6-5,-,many,TGTGCCAGCAGGCAAACCGGATCACCCCTCCACTTT,CASRQTGSPLHF
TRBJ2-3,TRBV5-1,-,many,TGCGCCAGCAGCTTGGAGGACGCCAGCACAGATACGCAGTATTTT,CASSLEDASTDTQYF
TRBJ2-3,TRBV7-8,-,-,TGTGCCAGCAGCTTAATCGGCTGGACGGCAGATACGCAGTATTTT,CASSLIGWTADTQYF
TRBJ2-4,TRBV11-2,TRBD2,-,TGTGCCAGCAGCTCCCGAGGGACTAGCGGGAGAGAGCTTCAGTACTTC,CASSSRGTSGRELQYF
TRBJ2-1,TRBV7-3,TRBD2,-,TGTGCCAGCAGCTCAGGACTAGCGGGAGCTCCCGATGAGCAGTTCTTC,CASSSGLAGAPDEQFF
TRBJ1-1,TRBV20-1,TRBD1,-,TGCAGTGCTAGACAATGGGACAGGGTTTCGGGCACTGAAGCTTTCTTT,CSARQWDRVSGTEAFF
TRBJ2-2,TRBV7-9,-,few,TGTGCCAGCGACAACGGCTACCAACGGGCCGGGGAGCTGTTTTTT,CASDNGYQRAGELFF
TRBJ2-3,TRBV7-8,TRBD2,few,TGTGCCAGCAGCTCATACTCTAGCGGGAGGACAGATACGCAGTATTTT,CASSSYSSGRTDTQYF
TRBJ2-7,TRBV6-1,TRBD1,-,TGTGCCAGCAGTGCTGGACAGGGAGTAACCTACGAGCAGTACTTC,CASSAGQGVTYEQYF
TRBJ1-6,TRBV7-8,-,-,TGTGCCAGCAGCCGAGGGGCGAGCTCCTATAATTCACCCCTCCACTTT,CASSRGASSYNSPLHF
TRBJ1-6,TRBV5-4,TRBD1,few,TGTGCCAGCTGGGACAGAGAGTATAATTCACCCCTCCACTTT,CASWDREYNSPLHF
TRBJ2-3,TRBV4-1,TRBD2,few,TGCGCCAGCAGCCATACCAGCGGGGTTAGCACAGATACGCAGTATTTT,CASSHTSGVSTDTQYF
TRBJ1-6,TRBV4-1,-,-,TGCGCCAGCAGTCCCAGGGGAGTATATTCACCCCTCCACTTT,CASSPRGVYSPLHF